This TCR beta chain was captured in a study of sequential checkpoint blockade in melanoma. On the study more broadly: First-line arms were nivolumab then ipilimumab, or the reverse, randomized 1:1. Both treatment sequences were followed by maintenance nivolumab.

Sequencing used immunoSEQ multiplex PCR; TCRdb keeps in-frame clones, though not all of them. The sample holds approximately 10,000 clones, about 86% seen once. CDR1 is MNHNS, CDR2 SASEGT, per germline. This CDR3 is built from 15 residues. V was cut by 0 bases and J by 5 bases, with 13 bases left in between. Treatment here: randomized to nivolumab then ipilimumab (arm A) or the reverse (arm B). The TCR was taken from a human donor with melanoma. The specimen was CD8+ T cells sorted from blood (inferred from file names), collected from a patient given nivolumab and ipilimumab in sequence. The rearrangement uses TRBV6-1 and TRBJ1-2; no reliable D call. The CDR3: CASSEAITATYGYTF. DNA of the CDR3: TGTGCCAGCAGTGAAGCCATAACAGCAACTTATGGCTACACCTTC.